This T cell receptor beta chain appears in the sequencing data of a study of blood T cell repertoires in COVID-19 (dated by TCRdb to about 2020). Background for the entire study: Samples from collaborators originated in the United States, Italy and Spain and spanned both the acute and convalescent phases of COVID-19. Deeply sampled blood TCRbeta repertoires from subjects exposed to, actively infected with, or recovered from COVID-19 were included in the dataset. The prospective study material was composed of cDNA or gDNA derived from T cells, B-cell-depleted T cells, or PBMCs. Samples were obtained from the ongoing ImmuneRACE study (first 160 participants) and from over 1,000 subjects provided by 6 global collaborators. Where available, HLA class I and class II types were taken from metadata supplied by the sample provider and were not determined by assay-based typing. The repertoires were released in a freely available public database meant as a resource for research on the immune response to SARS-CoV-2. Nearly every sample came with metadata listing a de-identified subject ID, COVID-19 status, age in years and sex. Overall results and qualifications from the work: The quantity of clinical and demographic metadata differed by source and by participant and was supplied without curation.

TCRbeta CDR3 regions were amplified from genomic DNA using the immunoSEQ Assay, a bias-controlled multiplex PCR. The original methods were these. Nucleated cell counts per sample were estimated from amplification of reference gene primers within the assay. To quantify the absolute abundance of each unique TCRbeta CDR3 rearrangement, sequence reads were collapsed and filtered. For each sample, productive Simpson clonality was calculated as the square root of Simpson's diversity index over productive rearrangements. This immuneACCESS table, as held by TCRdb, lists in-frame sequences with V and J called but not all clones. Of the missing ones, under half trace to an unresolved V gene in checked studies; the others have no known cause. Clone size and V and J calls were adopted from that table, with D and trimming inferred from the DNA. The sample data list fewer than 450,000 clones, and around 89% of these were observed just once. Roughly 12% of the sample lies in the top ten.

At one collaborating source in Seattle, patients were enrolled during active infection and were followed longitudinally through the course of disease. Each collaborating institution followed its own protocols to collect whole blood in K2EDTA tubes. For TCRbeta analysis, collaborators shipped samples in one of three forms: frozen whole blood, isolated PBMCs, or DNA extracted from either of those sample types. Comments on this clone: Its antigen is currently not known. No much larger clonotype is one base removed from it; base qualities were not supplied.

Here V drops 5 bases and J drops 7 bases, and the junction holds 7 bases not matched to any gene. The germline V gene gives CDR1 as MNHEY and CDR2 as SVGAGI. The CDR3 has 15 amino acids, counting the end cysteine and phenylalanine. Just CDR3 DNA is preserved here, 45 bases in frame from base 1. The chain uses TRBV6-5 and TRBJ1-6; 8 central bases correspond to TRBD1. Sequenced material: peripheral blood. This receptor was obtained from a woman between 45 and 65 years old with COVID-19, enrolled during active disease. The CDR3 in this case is CASSPTGDGNSPLHF. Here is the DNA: TGTGCCAGCAGTCCGACAGGGGATGGGAATTCACCCCTCCACTTT.